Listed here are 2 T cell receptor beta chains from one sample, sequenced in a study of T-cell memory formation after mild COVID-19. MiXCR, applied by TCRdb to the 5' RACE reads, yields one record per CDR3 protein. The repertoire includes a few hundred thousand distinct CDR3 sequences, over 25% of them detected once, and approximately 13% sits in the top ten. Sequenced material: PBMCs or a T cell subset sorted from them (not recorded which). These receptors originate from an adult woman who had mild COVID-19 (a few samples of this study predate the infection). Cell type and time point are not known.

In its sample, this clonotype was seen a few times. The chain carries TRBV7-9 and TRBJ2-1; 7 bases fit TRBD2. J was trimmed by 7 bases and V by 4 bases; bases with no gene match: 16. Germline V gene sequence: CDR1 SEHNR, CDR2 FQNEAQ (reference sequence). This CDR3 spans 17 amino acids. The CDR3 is CASSSGITGGWINEQFF. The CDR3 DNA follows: TGTGCCAGCAGCTCCGGGATTACGGGAGGATGGATAAATGAGCAGTTCTTC. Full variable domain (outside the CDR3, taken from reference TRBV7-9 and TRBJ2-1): DTGVSQNPRHKITKRGQNVTFRCDPISEHNRLYWYRQTLGQGPEFLTYFQNEAQLEKSRLLSDRFSAERPKGSFSTLEIQRTEQGDSAMYLCASSSGITGGWINEQFFGPGTRLTVL.

CDR3 DNA: TGTGCCAGCAGCAGCACTTGGACAGGCGGGACTGAAGCTTTCTTT. This translates into CASSSTWTGGTEAFF. V gene TRBV6-5 combines with J gene TRBJ1-1; TRBD1 aligns across 7 bases. The ends lost 6 bases at V and 5 bases at J; junction bases unmatched: 12. Germline loops: CDR1 MNHEY, CDR2 SVGAGI. The length of the CDR3 is 15 residues.